Listed below are T cell receptor beta chains from one sample, sequenced in a study of blood T cell repertoires in COVID-19. TCRdb's copy holds only in-frame clones and misses some; the assay was immunoSEQ multiplex PCR. The table shows about 150,000 clones, with more than 75% occurring only once. Material: peripheral blood. The receptors come from a woman in her forties or fifties with acute or convalescent COVID-19. The CDR3 runs from the conserved cysteine through the conserved F or W. D genes are given only for firm matches. Clone size appears in some rows only: once, few, many, or a class for an expanded clone.

clone_size	v_call	j_call	d_call	cdr3_aa	cdr3_nt
.	TRBV27	TRBJ2-7	TRBD1	CASTDGGQGRYEQYF	TGTGCCAGCACTGACGGGGGACAGGGAAGGTACGAGCAGTACTTC
.	TRBV29-1	TRBJ1-3	.	CSAWTQGDGNTIYF	TGCAGCGCCTGGACCCAGGGTGATGGAAACACCATATATTTT
.	TRBV6-6	TRBJ2-7	TRBD1	CASSQETGVREQYF	TGTGCCAGCAGCCAAGAGACAGGGGTGAGGGAGCAGTACTTC
.	TRBV7-6	TRBJ1-2	.	CASSPGNYGYTF	TGTGCCAGCAGCCCGGGTAACTATGGCTACACCTTC
.	TRBV5-1	TRBJ2-1	TRBD2	CASRTSDSYNEQFF	TGCGCCAGCAGGACTAGCGACTCCTACAATGAGCAGTTCTTC
.	TRBV6-6	TRBJ1-6	.	CASNIFGRGNSPLHF	TGTGCCAGCAATATATTCGGACGGGGTAATTCACCCCTCCACTTT
.	TRBV3-1/TRBV3-2	TRBJ2-1	.	CASGGQSSYNEQFF	TGTGCCAGCGGTGGACAGAGCTCCTACAATGAGCAGTTCTTC
.	TRBV9	TRBJ1-4	.	CASSLTGGNEKLFF	TGTGCCAGCAGCCTAACTGGGGGGAATGAAAAACTGTTTTTT
.	TRBV19	TRBJ1-2	.	CASTVSGGFPGTDYGYTF	TGTGCCAGTACCGTTTCGGGGGGGTTTCCAGGGACCGACTATGGCTACACCTTC
.	TRBV6-6	TRBJ2-7	TRBD1	CASSRQGALREQYF	TGTGCCAGCAGCCGACAGGGGGCCCTTAGGGAGCAGTACTTC
few	TRBV5-1	TRBJ1-2	TRBD1	CASSLGGQGRDGYTF	TGCGCCAGCAGCTTGGGAGGACAGGGGAGGGATGGCTACACCTTC
.	TRBV6-4	TRBJ1-1	.	CASSPPSQGTEAFF	TGTGCCAGCAGCCCCCCAAGCCAGGGGACTGAAGCTTTCTTT
.	TRBV9	TRBJ1-1	.	CASQKTFF	TGTGCCAGCCAAAAAACTTTCTTT
.	TRBV4-3	TRBJ2-7	TRBD2	CASSQDPTSVYEQYF	TGCGCCAGCAGCCAAGATCCGACTAGCGTCTACGAGCAGTACTTC
few	TRBV30	TRBJ1-2	.	CAWTPGTNYGYTF	TGTGCCTGGACCCCGGGGACTAACTATGGCTACACCTTC
once	TRBV9	TRBJ1-6	.	CASSVAPQNNSPLHF	TGTGCCAGCAGCGTAGCTCCACAGAATAATTCACCCCTCCACTTT
.	TRBV19	TRBJ1-5	.	CASSTPRVGQPQHF	TGTGCCAGTAGTACCCCGCGGGTGGGACAGCCCCAGCATTTT
once	TRBV4-1	TRBJ1-2	TRBD1	CASSQEDRVGGYTF	TGCGCCAGCAGCCAAGAGGACAGGGTGGGAGGCTACACCTTC
.	TRBV18	TRBJ2-5	.	CASSPGSLTAETQYF	TGTGCCAGCTCACCAGGTTCCCTGACAGCAGAGACCCAGTACTTC
.	TRBV4-3	TRBJ1-1	TRBD1	CASSQTGQGDTEAFF	TGCGCCAGCAGCCAAACGGGACAGGGGGACACTGAAGCTTTCTTT
few	TRBV12-3/TRBV12-4	TRBJ2-1	TRBD2	CASSLGGGNEQFF	TGTGCCAGCAGTTTAGGCGGGGGCAATGAGCAGTTCTTC
.	TRBV3-1/TRBV3-2	TRBJ2-7	.	CASSQGAGAYEQYF	TGTGCCAGCAGCCAAGGGGCAGGGGCCTACGAGCAGTACTTC
few	TRBV6-5	TRBJ2-3	.	CASSSGEGTDTQYF	TGTGCCAGCAGTTCAGGGGAGGGGACAGATACGCAGTATTTT
once	TRBV27	TRBJ1-2	TRBD1	CASSYQGGLVNGYTF	TGTGCCAGCAGCTATCAGGGGGGCTTGGTGAATGGCTACACCTTC
.	TRBV11-3	TRBJ2-5	.	CASTVPRGGTQYF	TGTGCCAGCACAGTGCCCAGGGGCGGGACCCAGTACTTC